Reported below is one TCR beta chain. This sample was taken from a study of blood T cell repertoires in COVID-19. Study summary: Sources were T cells, B-cell-depleted T cells, or PBMCs; the material itself was cDNA or gDNA.

Sequenced by immunoSEQ multiplex PCR; TCRdb stores in-frame clones only, minus some. The repertoire holds under 200,000 clones, about 93% seen once, with 0.53% in the top ten. The length of the CDR3 is 15 residues. V was shortened by 3 bases and J by 3 bases, with 14 bases between the two germline ends. Germline V CDR1 and CDR2: LNHDA, SQIVND (reference sequence). J is TRBJ1-2 and V is TRBV19; tentative D call: TRBD1 (6 bases). The TCR comes from a man over 45 with acute or convalescent COVID-19. The sample was peripheral blood. CDR3 sequence: CASSISAGVDYGYTF. In nucleotides, the CDR3 is TGTGCCAGTAGTATTTCGGCAGGGGTGGACTATGGCTACACCTTC.